This T cell receptor beta chain was documented in a study of OX40 agonist ivuxolimab in advanced cancers. In terms of the full investigation: The costimulatory receptor OX40 (CD134) was targeted by ivuxolimab, a fully human IgG2 agonistic monoclonal antibody. Intravenous ivuxolimab was administered to patients every 2 weeks at six dose levels: 0.01, 0.1, 0.3, 1.5, 3 and 10 mg/kg. Of the roughly 51 dose-escalation patients, hepatocellular carcinoma was present in roughly 19, melanoma in some 15, renal cell carcinoma in 9 and head and neck cancer in 9. A male proportion of under 85% and a mean age of 60 years, ranging from about 20 to 85, were recorded for the dose-escalation cohort. Patients were allowed to have had prior anti-PD-1, anti-PD-L1 or anti-CTLA-4 therapy, and approximately 39% of the dose-escalation patients had been treated with checkpoint inhibitors. Partial responses occurred in three dose-escalation patients, of whom one had hepatocellular carcinoma and two had cutaneous melanoma. Peripheral TCRbeta sequencing aimed to test whether ivuxolimab altered TCR sequence diversity and caused clonal T-cell expansion. The paper describes the monotherapy dose-escalation part (N of about 50 patients) of the phase I trial of ivuxolimab. What the work shows at the level of the full study, not this receptor alone: In the 0.1-3.0 mg/kg groups, partial responders had among the lowest normalized peripheral clonal expansion, particularly in CD8+ T cells. Clonal expansion of both CD4+ and CD8+ blood T cells was observed from baseline to week 6 at doses 0.1 to 3.0 mg/kg. Low levels of normalized T-cell clonal expansion were also seen in some patients who did not respond. Which antigens the clonally expanded peripheral T cells were specific for was not determined. After ivuxolimab, more expanded clones were found on average in CD8+ T cells than in CD4+ T cells.

Patients with autoimmune disease history or receiving systemic immunosuppression were excluded from the trial. Peripheral blood for TCR sequencing was collected from all dose cohorts at baseline, on cycle 4 day 1, and on cycle 7 day 1. Samples came from an open-label, multicenter, first-in-human phase I dose-escalation trial of ivuxolimab. Adults with locally advanced or metastatic melanoma, renal cell, hepatocellular, or head and neck squamous cell carcinoma were enrolled in the trial. Before TCR sequencing, CD4+ T cells and CD8+ T cells were sorted from peripheral blood as separate populations. To sequence the TCRbeta CDR3 region, genomic DNA was isolated from the sorted cells. The immunoSEQ Assay was used to sequence the TCRbeta CDR3 regions. TCRdb retrieved this table from immuneACCESS and kept in-frame rearrangements only. Not all clones are present; in checked studies, unresolved V genes account for under half, and no reason is known for the remainder. Recorded for this sample are approximately 60,000 clones; 80% to 85% of them occurred a single time. The ten largest clonotypes hold around 5% of the sample.

V gives up 5 bases and J gives up 7 bases, and the segment between their germline ends measures 18 bases. The CDR3 runs 14 residues from the cysteine to the phenylalanine. CDR3 DNA only is kept here, 42 bases in frame from base 1. CDR1 and CDR2 were assigned from the germline V gene as SGHTA and FQGNSA. With respect to this clone: Its antigen has not been determined. No base quality values were provided; no much bigger clone lies one nucleotide off.

The rearranged segments are TRBV7-2 and TRBJ2-7; the D gene is tentatively TRBD1 or TRBD2, each matching 6 bases. The origin of this receptor is an adult with an advanced solid tumor such as melanoma, head and neck, liver or kidney cancer. The material sequenced was CD4+ or CD8+ T cells sorted from blood, taken in a trial of the OX40 agonist ivuxolimab. At the DNA level, the sequence is TGTGCCAGCAGCCCACTGAAGGGGGGAAGGGAGCAGTACTTC. It translates to CASSPLKGGREQYF.